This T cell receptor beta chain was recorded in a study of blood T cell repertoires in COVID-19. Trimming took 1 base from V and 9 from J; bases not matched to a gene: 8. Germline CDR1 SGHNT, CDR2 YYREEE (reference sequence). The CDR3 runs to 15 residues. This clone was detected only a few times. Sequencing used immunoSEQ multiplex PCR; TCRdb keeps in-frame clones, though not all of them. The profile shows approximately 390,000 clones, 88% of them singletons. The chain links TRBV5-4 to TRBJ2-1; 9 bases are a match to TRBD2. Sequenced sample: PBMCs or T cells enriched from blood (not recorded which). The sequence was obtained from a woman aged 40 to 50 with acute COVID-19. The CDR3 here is CASSLFGTSFGEQFF. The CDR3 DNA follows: TGTGCCAGCAGCTTGTTCGGGACTAGCTTTGGTGAGCAGTTCTTC.